This T cell receptor beta chain stems from a study of T cells after yellow fever vaccination. Study-wide points: Most clones from primary vaccination were detected again post-booster (96% CD4, 88% CD8).

MiXCR, run by TCRdb on the 5' RACE reads, gives a single entry per CDR3 protein. The data show under 600,000 distinct CDR3 sequences, 20% to 25% seen once. The CDR3 length is 16 residues. The V gene lost 4 bases and the J gene lost 3 bases, with 18 bases spanning the gap. Germline-derived CDR1 and CDR2 are SEHNR and FQNEAQ (reference sequence). Notes on this clonotype: Antigen: not known.

This clonotype originated in a man aged 18 to 29 who received the YFV17D yellow fever vaccine. The rearrangement links TRBV7-9 to TRBJ2-5, with D possibly matching TRBD1 (6 bases). This sample comprised PBMCs, obtained approximately 22 days after the first yellow fever vaccination. The CDR3 region has the DNA TGTGCCAGCAGCTACTTTCGGGACACGGAGGAAGAGACCCAGTACTTC. Its protein is CASSYFRDTEEETQYF.